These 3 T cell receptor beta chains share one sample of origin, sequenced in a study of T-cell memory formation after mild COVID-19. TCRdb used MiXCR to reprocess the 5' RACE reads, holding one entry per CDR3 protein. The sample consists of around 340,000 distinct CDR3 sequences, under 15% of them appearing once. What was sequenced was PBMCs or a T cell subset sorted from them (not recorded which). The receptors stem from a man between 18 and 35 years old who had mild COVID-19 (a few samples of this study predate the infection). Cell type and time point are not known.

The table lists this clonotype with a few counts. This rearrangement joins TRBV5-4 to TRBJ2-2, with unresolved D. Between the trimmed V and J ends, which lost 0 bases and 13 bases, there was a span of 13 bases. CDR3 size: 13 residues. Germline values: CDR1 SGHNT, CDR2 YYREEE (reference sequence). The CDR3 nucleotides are TGTGCCAGCAGCTTGGCTGGTTCCTTCGGGCTGTTTTTT. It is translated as CASSLAGSFGLFF.

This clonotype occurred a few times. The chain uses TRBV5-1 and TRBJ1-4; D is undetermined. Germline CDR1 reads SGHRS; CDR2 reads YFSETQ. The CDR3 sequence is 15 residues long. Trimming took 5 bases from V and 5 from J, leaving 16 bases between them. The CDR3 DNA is TGCGCCAGCAGAATGACGACGGCCCGAAATGAAAAACTGTTTTTT. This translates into CASRMTTARNEKLFF.

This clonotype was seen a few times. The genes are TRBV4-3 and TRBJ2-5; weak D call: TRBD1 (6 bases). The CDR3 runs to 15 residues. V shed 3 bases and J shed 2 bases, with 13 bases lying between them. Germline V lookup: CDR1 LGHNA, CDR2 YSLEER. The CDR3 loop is CASSHLQDSQETQYF. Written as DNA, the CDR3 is TGCGCCAGCAGCCATTTACAGGACAGTCAAGAGACCCAGTACTTC.